This entry concerns a single TCR beta chain. The V end lost 5 bases, the J end lost 5 bases, and 15 bases lay between the germline ends. Germline CDR1 is MDHEN and CDR2 is SYDVKM. CDR3 size: 14 residues. These data are taken from a study of blood T cell repertoires in COVID-19. Study-wide context: From T cells, B-cell-depleted T cells, or PBMCs came the material, which was cDNA or gDNA.

TCRdb's table, derived via immunoSEQ multiplex PCR, lists solely in-frame clones and lacks some. The data hold about 340,000 clones, with around 83% observed a single time. The sequence came from a man aged 25-45 years with active or convalescent COVID-19. J is TRBJ2-5 and V is TRBV28; D is possibly TRBD2 (5 bases). Sequencing input: peripheral blood. CDR3 DNA sequence: TGTGCCAGCAGTACCGTGCAGACGGGGGAGACCCAGTACTTC. Amino acids: CASSTVQTGETQYF. Combining the CDR3 with reference TRBV28 and TRBJ2-5 gives the whole variable domain DVKVTQSSRYLVKRTGEKVFLECVQDMDHENMFWYRQDPGLGLRLIYFSYDVKMKEKGDIPEGYSVSREKKERFSLILESASTNQTSMYLCASSTVQTGETQYFGPGTRLLVL.